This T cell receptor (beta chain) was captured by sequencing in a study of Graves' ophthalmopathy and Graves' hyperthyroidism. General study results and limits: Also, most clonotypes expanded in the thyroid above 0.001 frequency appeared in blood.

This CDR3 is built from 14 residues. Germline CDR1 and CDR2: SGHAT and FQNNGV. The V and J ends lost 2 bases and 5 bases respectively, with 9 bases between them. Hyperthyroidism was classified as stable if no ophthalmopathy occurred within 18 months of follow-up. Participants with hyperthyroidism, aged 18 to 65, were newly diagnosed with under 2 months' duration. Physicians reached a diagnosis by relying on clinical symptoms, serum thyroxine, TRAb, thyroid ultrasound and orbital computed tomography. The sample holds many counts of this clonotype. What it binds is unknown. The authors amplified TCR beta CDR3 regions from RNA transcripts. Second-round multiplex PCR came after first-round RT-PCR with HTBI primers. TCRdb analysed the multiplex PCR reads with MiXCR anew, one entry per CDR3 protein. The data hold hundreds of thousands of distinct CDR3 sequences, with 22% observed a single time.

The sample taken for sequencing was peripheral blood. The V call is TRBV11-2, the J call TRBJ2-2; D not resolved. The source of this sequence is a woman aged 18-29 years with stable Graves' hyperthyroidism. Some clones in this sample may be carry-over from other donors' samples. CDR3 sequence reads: CASSLQVDTGELFF. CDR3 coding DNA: TGTGCCAGCAGCTTACAAGTGGATACCGGGGAGCTGTTTTTT. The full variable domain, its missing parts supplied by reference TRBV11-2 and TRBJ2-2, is EAGVAQSPRYKIIEKRQSVAFWCNPISGHATLYWYQQILGQGPKLLIQFQNNGVVDDSQLPKDRFSAERLKGVDSTLKIQPAKLEDSAVYLCASSLQVDTGELFFGEGSRLTVL.